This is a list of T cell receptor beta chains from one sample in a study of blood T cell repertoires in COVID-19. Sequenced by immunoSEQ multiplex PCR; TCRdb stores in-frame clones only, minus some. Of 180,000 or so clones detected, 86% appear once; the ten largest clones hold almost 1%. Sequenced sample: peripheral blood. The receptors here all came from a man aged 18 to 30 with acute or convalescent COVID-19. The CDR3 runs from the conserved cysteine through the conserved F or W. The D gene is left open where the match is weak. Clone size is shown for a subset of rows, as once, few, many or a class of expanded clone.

CASSQGGRDTEAFF | TGTGCCAGCAGCCAAGGGGGTAGAGACACTGAAGCTTTCTTT | TRBJ1-1 | NA | 14 | NA | TRBV5-4
CASSLTGSGEKLFF | TGTGCCAGCAGCTTGACAGGGTCGGGTGAAAAACTGTTTTTT | TRBJ1-4 | NA | 14 | TRBD1 | TRBV11-1
CASSQGNRANTEAFF | TGCGCCAGCAGCCAAGGAAACAGGGCGAACACTGAAGCTTTCTTT | TRBJ1-1 | NA | 15 | NA | TRBV4-1
CASSPTVNTEAFF | TGTGCCAGCTCACCAACAGTGAACACTGAAGCTTTCTTT | TRBJ1-1 | NA | 13 | NA | TRBV18
CASSPPWGGSYNEQFF | TGCGCCAGCAGCCCCCCTTGGGGGGGGTCCTACAATGAGCAGTTCTTC | TRBJ2-1 | NA | 16 | TRBD2 | TRBV4-1
CASSWGVTGNTIYF | TGTGCCAGTAGCTGGGGCGTCACTGGAAACACCATATATTTT | TRBJ1-3 | NA | 14 | NA | TRBV19
CASSRTSGGAVTQYF | TGTGCCAGCAGCCGAACTAGCGGGGGGGCTGTTACGCAGTATTTT | TRBJ2-3 | once | 15 | TRBD2 | TRBV9
CANSRTVKEETQYF | TGTGCCAATTCTCGGACAGTGAAAGAAGAGACCCAGTACTTC | TRBJ2-5 | once | 14 | NA | TRBV19
CASSESYSGNTIYF | TGTGCCAGCTCGGAGTCATACTCTGGAAACACCATATATTTT | TRBJ1-3 | NA | 14 | NA | TRBV6-5
CASSQTAWWTRSGNTIYF | TGTGCCAGCAGTCAAACCGCCTGGTGGACACGCTCTGGAAACACCATATATTTT | TRBJ1-3 | NA | 18 | NA | TRBV6-6
CASSEVPRGGHGYTF | TGTGCCAGCAGTGAAGTCCCCCGGGGAGGGCATGGCTACACCTTC | TRBJ1-2 | once | 15 | NA | TRBV2
CASSLVPTGGTEAFF | TGTGCCAGCAGCTTAGTCCCGACAGGGGGCACTGAAGCTTTCTTT | TRBJ1-1 | NA | 15 | TRBD1 | TRBV5-8
CASSFGLGGYTF | TGTGCCAGTAGTTTTGGACTGGGAGGCTACACCTTC | TRBJ1-2 | NA | 12 | NA | TRBV19
CASSQHRTGQPNYGYTF | TGCGCCAGCAGTCAACATCGGACAGGTCAACCGAACTATGGCTACACCTTC | TRBJ1-2 | few | 17 | TRBD1 | TRBV23-1
CASSPRGRVDVPRGDEQFF | TGTGCCAGCAGCCCCAGGGGGCGCGTTGACGTCCCGCGTGGGGATGAGCAGTTCTTC | TRBJ2-1 | NA | 19 | TRBD1 | TRBV7-3
CASSVAPGVGELFF | TGTGCCAGCAGCGTAGCCCCAGGGGTAGGGGAGCTGTTTTTT | TRBJ2-2 | NA | 14 | NA | TRBV9
CASRQENTGELFF | TGTGCTAGTCGCCAGGAGAACACCGGGGAGCTGTTTTTT | TRBJ2-2 | NA | 13 | NA | TRBV12-5
CSVEQGRYNEQFF | TGCAGCGTTGAGCAGGGCAGGTACAATGAGCAGTTCTTC | TRBJ2-1 | NA | 13 | NA | TRBV29-1
CASSSNPGQGVREQFF | TGTGCCAGCAGCTCAAATCCGGGACAGGGCGTACGTGAGCAGTTCTTC | TRBJ2-1 | NA | 16 | TRBD1 | TRBV7-6
CASSYGQVNNEKLFF | TGTGCCAGCAGTTACGGACAGGTTAATAATGAAAAACTGTTTTTT | TRBJ1-4 | NA | 15 | TRBD1 | TRBV6-5
CASSLGTAYGYTF | TGTGCCAGCAGCTTAGGGACAGCCTATGGCTACACCTTC | TRBJ1-2 | once | 13 | NA | TRBV7-2
CALTGGRTEAFF | TGTGCCCTCACGGGGGGCCGTACTGAAGCTTTCTTT | TRBJ1-1 | NA | 12 | NA | TRBV30
CASSLVPGGEGPQETQYF | TGCGCCAGCAGCTTGGTACCAGGGGGCGAGGGACCCCAAGAGACCCAGTACTTC | TRBJ2-5 | once | 18 | TRBD1 | TRBV5-1
CASSPQLAENTGELFF | TGTGCCAGCTCACCACAGCTAGCGGAGAACACCGGGGAGCTGTTTTTT | TRBJ2-2 | NA | 16 | TRBD2 | TRBV18
CASSLGLASDTQYF | TGTGCCAGCAGCCTGGGACTAGCGTCGGATACGCAGTATTTT | TRBJ2-3 | NA | 14 | TRBD2 | TRBV11-2
CASGTRDGSIEAFF | TGTGCCAGTGGGACTCGGGACGGCTCGATTGAAGCTTTCTTT | TRBJ1-1 | NA | 14 | NA | TRBV19
CASRVTSNQPQHF | TGTGCCAGCAGGGTAACGAGTAATCAGCCCCAGCATTTT | TRBJ1-5 | NA | 13 | NA | TRBV6-5
CASSRIQGALNIQYF | TGTGCCAGCAGCCGAATCCAGGGGGCGTTGAACATTCAGTACTTC | TRBJ2-4 | NA | 15 | TRBD1 | TRBV14
CASSPTGGLAYNEQFF | TGTGCCAGCAGCCCCACAGGGGGCCTTGCTTACAATGAGCAGTTCTTC | TRBJ2-1 | NA | 16 | TRBD1 | TRBV13
CASSFEGVYGYTF | TGTGCCAGCAGTTTCGAGGGGGTCTATGGCTACACCTTC | TRBJ1-2 | few | 13 | NA | TRBV12-3/TRBV12-4
CASSLYTDNEQFF | TGTGCCAGCAGCTTATACACCGACAATGAGCAGTTCTTC | TRBJ2-1 | NA | 13 | NA | TRBV7-2
CASSYSGGRMNTEAFF | TGTGCCAGCAGTTACTCGGGGGGGCGGATGAACACTGAAGCTTTCTTT | TRBJ1-1 | NA | 16 | NA | TRBV6-5
CASSSPVTATLYEQYF | TGTGCCAGCAGCTCCCCCGTCACTGCAACCCTCTACGAGCAGTACTTC | TRBJ2-7 | NA | 16 | NA | TRBV7-8
CASSPGQGNNQPQHF | TGTGCCAGCAGCCCGGGACAGGGTAACAATCAGCCCCAGCATTTT | TRBJ1-5 | NA | 15 | TRBD1 | TRBV9
CASGYIPEGLPQHF | TGTGCTAGTGGTTATATTCCGGAGGGCTTGCCCCAGCATTTT | TRBJ1-5 | NA | 14 | NA | TRBV12-5
CASSLGIGSSYNSPLHF | TGTGCCAGCAGCTTAGGTATAGGGAGCTCCTATAATTCACCCCTCCACTTT | TRBJ1-6 | NA | 17 | NA | TRBV7-9
CASSPPTGTGAHTGELFF | TGTGCCAGCAGCCCCCCAACCGGGACAGGGGCCCACACCGGGGAGCTGTTTTTT | TRBJ2-2 | NA | 18 | TRBD1 | TRBV9
CASSEARQGLVGTEAFF | TGTGCCAGCAGTGAAGCTAGACAGGGGCTAGTAGGCACTGAAGCTTTCTTT | TRBJ1-1 | NA | 17 | TRBD1 | TRBV2
CASRPENVRDRLGWELFF | TGTGCCAGCAGACCTGAGAACGTCCGGGACAGGCTGGGTTGGGAGCTGTTTTTT | TRBJ2-2 | NA | 18 | TRBD1 | TRBV6-4
CASSPRQGTYGYTF | TGTGCCAGCAGCCCGAGACAGGGGACCTATGGCTACACCTTC | TRBJ1-2 | NA | 14 | TRBD1 | TRBV9
CASSLDQGALHF | TGTGCCAGCAGCTTAGATCAGGGGGCCCTCCACTTT | TRBJ1-6 | NA | 12 | TRBD1 | TRBV11-2